This entry concerns a single T cell receptor (beta chain). Its antigen is not identified. TCRdb passed the reads through MiXCR, listing each CDR3 protein once. The repertoire includes about 140,000 distinct CDR3 sequences, 5% to 6.5% of them detected once, and roughly 17% sits in the top ten. CDR3 length: 15 amino acids. Looked up from germline, CDR1 is PRHDT and CDR2 is FYEKMQ (reference sequence). V lost 3 bases, J lost 2 bases, and 12 bases lay in between. The sample originates from a study of T cell repertoires in cytomegalovirus infection. Overall study: Public TCR beta signatures provided an indication of both CMV infection and a matching HLA type.

General observations from the study: HLA-C-restricted CMV-specific TCR beta clonotypes were dominant in the ex vivo response. The cumulative frequency of public TCR beta families identified carriers of CMV plus the relevant HLA.

This TCR came from a human donor in good health (CMV status not recorded). Some clones in this sample may be carry-over from other donors' samples. Sequencing used PBMCs. The rearrangement links TRBV13 to TRBJ2-3; maybe TRBD2 (6 bases). CDR3 coding DNA: TGTGCCAGCAGCTTGGGACTCAAATACACAGATACGCAGTATTTT. Protein product: CASSLGLKYTDTQYF.